The 15 T cell receptor beta chains below come from one sample, sequenced in a study of T cell repertoires in cytomegalovirus infection. Using its own MiXCR run on the reads, TCRdb lists one record per CDR3 protein. The sample has 500,000 or so distinct CDR3 sequences, 15% to 20% seen once; the top ten hold about 24%. The sequenced sample consisted of CD8+ T cells from PBMCs. All receptors come from a human donor in good health (CMV status not recorded). Some clones in this sample may be carry-over from other donors' samples.

This chain connects TRBV15 to TRBJ2-7; 7 bases match TRBD2. J lost 1 base, V lost 1 base, and 7 bases had no gene match. CDR1 and CDR2 (germline): LNHNV, YYDKDF (reference sequence). This CDR3 is built from 16 residues. The CDR3: CATSRGWIGGSYEQYF. The CDR3 nucleotides read TGTGCCACCAGCAGAGGATGGATCGGGGGGTCCTACGAGCAGTACTTC.

This clonotype was recorded many times. V gene TRBV7-8 combines with J gene TRBJ2-7, with D maybe TRBD1 (6 bases). Trimming removed 4 bases from V and 5 bases from J, with 18 bases in between. This CDR3 spans 15 amino acids. Germline CDR1 reads SGHVS; CDR2 reads FQNEAQ. CDR3 DNA: TGTGCCAGCAGCTCCTACAGGGACAATAGGGACGAGCAGTACTTC. Amino acids: CASSSYRDNRDEQYF.

This clonotype was observed a single time. A much more abundant neighbour one base away suggests this may be a read error. CDR3 residues: CASSTGLTGIETQYF. DNA of the CDR3: TGTGCCAGCAGCACGGGACTAACGGGGATAGAGACCCAGTACTTC. This chain joins TRBV5-4 and TRBJ2-5, with 7 bases lining up with TRBD2. V trimming: 4 bases; J trimming: 4 bases; junction bases outside the gene matches: 10. This CDR3 region has 15 residues. Looked up from germline, CDR1 is SGHNT and CDR2 is YYREEE (reference sequence).

V gene TRBV5-5 combines with J gene TRBJ2-3; 12 positions match TRBD2. V shed 5 bases, J shed 3 bases, and the junction held 1 base outside the gene matches. Germline V CDR1 and CDR2: SGHKS, YYEKEE (reference sequence). CDR3 length equals 14 residues. The DNA for the CDR3 is TGTGCCAGCAGGACTAGCGGGAGAACAGATACGCAGTATTTT. This translates into CASRTSGRTDTQYF.

This clonotype has at least ten counts. The chain has TRBV6-5 and TRBJ2-5; D may be TRBD2 (6 bases). From germline, CDR1 is MNHEY and CDR2 SVGAGI. V was clipped by 4 bases and J by 5 bases, with 17 bases between them. The CDR3 sequence is 15 residues long. CDR3 coding DNA: TGTGCCAGCAGTTCCGGGACGGGAGTCTACGAGACCCAGTACTTC. Translation: CASSSGTGVYETQYF.

This clonotype was seen a single time. The gene calls are TRBV15 and TRBJ2-7, with D perhaps TRBD1 or TRBD2 (6 bases each). The CDR3 loop spans 16 amino acids. V gave up 1 base and J gave up 2 bases, with 15 bases separating them. Germline V lookup: CDR1 LNHNV, CDR2 YYDKDF (reference sequence). Here the CDR3 DNA reads TGTGCCACCAGCAGAGTCGGGGGCAGGACCACCTACGAGCAGTACTTC. Its translation is CATSRVGGRTTYEQYF.

The rearrangement uses TRBV6-5 and TRBJ1-5, with D hard to call. Germline values: CDR1 MNHEY, CDR2 SVGAGI. The CDR3 has 11 amino acids. Trimming removed 8 bases from V and 1 base from J, with 3 bases in between. The CDR3 DNA follows: TGTGCCAGCGGGAGCAATCAGCCCCAGCATTTT. Protein product: CASGSNQPQHF.

The rearrangement uses TRBV27 and TRBJ2-5; possibly TRBD1 or TRBD2 for D (7 bases each). The CDR3 totals 15 residues. The ends were cut back, 6 bases at V and 4 bases at J, with 18 bases in the middle. Germline lookup yields CDR1 MNHEY and CDR2 SMNVEV (reference sequence). The CDR3 is CASSRRGGRGETQYF. CDR3 bases: TGTGCCAGCAGCCGCAGGGGGGGGCGCGGAGAGACCCAGTACTTC.

The genes are TRBV2 and TRBJ1-1; a weak D match, TRBD1 (6 bases). This CDR3 contains 14 residues. Germline V gives CDR1 SNHLY, CDR2 FYNNEI. The V gene lost 6 bases and the J gene lost 1 base, with 12 bases spanning the gap. This chain's CDR3 is CASRAGTPNTEAFF. The CDR3 nucleotides are TGTGCCAGCAGGGCCGGGACACCGAACACTGAAGCTTTCTTT.

This clonotype was seen repeatedly, ten times or more. The rearrangement links TRBV7-3 to TRBJ2-1; 7 nucleotides line up with TRBD2. The V gene's germline CDR1 is SGHTA and CDR2 FQGTGA. The CDR3 loop spans 14 amino acids. The V segment lost 8 bases and the J segment 7 bases; nucleotides outside the gene matches: 11. CDR3 sequence: CASSLSPGGNEQFF. The DNA for the CDR3 is TGTGCCAGCTCCTTATCCCCCGGGGGGAATGAGCAGTTCTTC.

This clonotype has only a few counts. This rearrangement joins TRBV11-2 to TRBJ2-4, with D possibly TRBD2 on 6 matching bases. CDR1 is SGHAT, CDR2 FQNNGV, per germline. V dropped 3 bases and J dropped 0 bases, with 12 bases sitting between them. The CDR3 spans 16 residues. The CDR3 loop is CASSLDTGRAKNIQYF. CDR3 coding DNA: TGTGCCAGCAGCTTGGACACCGGGAGAGCCAAAAACATTCAGTACTTC.

V gene TRBV5-5 combines with J gene TRBJ1-6, with a weak D call TRBD1 (5 bases). Germline-derived CDR1 and CDR2 are SGHKS and YYEKEE (reference sequence). This CDR3 has 16 amino acids. Trimming removed 4 bases from V and 3 bases from J, with 14 bases in between. CDR3 region: CASSPHRDHYNSPLHF. In DNA, the CDR3 is TGTGCCAGCAGCCCCCACCGGGACCACTATAATTCACCCCTCCACTTT.

This clonotype was observed at least ten times. The chain uses TRBV19 and TRBJ1-2; D is unresolved. This CDR3 contains 12 residues. Germline CDR1 reads LNHDA; CDR2 reads SQIVND (reference sequence). V lost 1 base to trimming and J lost 8 bases, with 8 bases between them. This chain's CDR3 is CASSIGTAGYTF. The DNA of the CDR3 is TGTGCCAGTAGTATAGGGACTGCCGGCTACACCTTC.

The table lists this clonotype with a count of one. This rearrangement joins TRBV28 to TRBJ2-1, with D possibly being TRBD2 (6 bases). Germline-derived CDR1 and CDR2 are MDHEN and SYDVKM. Trimming stripped 3 bases from V and 1 base from J, with 13 bases between. The CDR3 loop spans 16 amino acids. The CDR3 DNA reads TGTGCCAGCAGTTTTTCTGCGGGAAGGTCCTACAATGAGCAGTTCTTC. It codes for CASSFSAGRSYNEQFF.

The chain links TRBV5-1 to TRBJ1-1; 10 nucleotides align to TRBD1. The CDR3 is 15 amino acids. Germline trimming cut 3 bases from V and 4 bases from J; bases unmatched to any gene: 6. Germline V gene lookup returns CDR1 SGHRS and CDR2 YFSETQ. CDR3 bases: TGCGCCAGCAGCTCCGGGACAGGGGTTGCCACTGAAGCTTTCTTT. It translates to CASSSGTGVATEAFF. Full variable domain (missing parts from reference TRBV5-1 and TRBJ1-1): KAGVTQTPRYLIKTRGQQVTLSCSPISGHRSVSWYQQTPGQGLQFLFEYFSETQRNKGNFPGRFSGRQFSNSRSEMNVSTLELGDSALYLCASSSGTGVATEAFFGQGTRLTVV.